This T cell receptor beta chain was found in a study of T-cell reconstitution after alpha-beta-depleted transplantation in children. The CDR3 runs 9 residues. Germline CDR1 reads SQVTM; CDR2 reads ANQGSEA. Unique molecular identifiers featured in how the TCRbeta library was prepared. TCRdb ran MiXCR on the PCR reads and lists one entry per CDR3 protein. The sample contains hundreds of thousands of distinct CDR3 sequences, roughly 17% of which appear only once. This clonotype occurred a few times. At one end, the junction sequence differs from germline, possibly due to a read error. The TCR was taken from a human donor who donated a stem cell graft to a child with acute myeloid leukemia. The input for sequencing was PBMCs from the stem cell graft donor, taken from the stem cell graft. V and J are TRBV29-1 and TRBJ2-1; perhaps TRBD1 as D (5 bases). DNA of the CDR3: TGCAGCGTCGACCCTAGACAGCTCTTC. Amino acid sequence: CSVDPRQLF.